This T cell receptor beta chain was sequenced during a study of blood T cell repertoires in COVID-19. Germline assignment: CDR1 LNHDA and CDR2 SQIVND (reference sequence). The V end was cut by 7 bases, the J end by 3 bases, with 12 bases between. The CDR3 has 14 residues. Produced via immunoSEQ multiplex PCR; TCRdb's table is partial and in-frame only. The sample contains 150,000 to 200,000 clones, 65% to 90% of which appear only once. The clonotype was recovered from a woman between 40 and 50 years old with COVID-19, enrolled during active disease. Sequenced input: peripheral blood. This chain links TRBV19 with TRBJ1-4; D is ambiguous. The CDR3 protein is CASTMQVSNEKLFF. The CDR3 DNA sequence: TGTGCCAGTACGATGCAGGTTTCTAATGAAAAACTGTTTTTT.